This TCR beta chain is drawn from a study of glioma-infiltrating T cells after dendritic cell vaccination. With respect to this clone: The antigen is unknown.

Clones were sequenced by immunoSEQ multiplex PCR, and TCRdb holds only the in-frame ones, with some missing. The sample lists under 130,000 clones, around 90% occurring once. Study-wide results and caveats: Patients with more pretreatment TILs had longer time to progression and survival.

Germline loops: CDR1 MRHNA, CDR2 SNTAGT. V lost 6 bases to trimming and J lost 0 bases, with 8 bases between them. This CDR3 has 13 amino acids. Regarding time point: after dendritic cell vaccination, including at tumor progression/relapse. V and J are TRBV6-4 and TRBJ1-1; perhaps TRBD1 as D (5 bases). Here the sequenced sample was blood, taken after dendritic cell vaccination. The receptor comes from a human donor with glioblastoma. The CDR3 loop is CASRVQVNTEAFF. In DNA, the CDR3 is TGTGCCAGCAGGGTACAGGTGAACACTGAAGCTTTCTTT.